This passage covers 24 T cell receptor beta chains from one sample sequenced in a study of shared clonotypes between healthy human individuals. Repertoires were generated with immunoSEQ multiplex PCR, while TCRdb's copy carries only in-frame clones and drops some. The sample yields about 770,000 clones, 55% to 80% seen once. The sequenced sample consisted of memory CD4+ T cells sorted from blood. Subset defined: CD45RA-negative fraction. The receptors were gathered from a woman aged 30 to 39 in good health.

V is TRBV27 and J is TRBJ2-2; D may be TRBD1 (5 bases). The germline V and J ends were trimmed by 3 bases and 1 base, with 15 bases remaining between them. This CDR3 contains 17 residues. Germline values: CDR1 MNHEY, CDR2 SMNVEV (reference sequence). For the CDR3, the DNA is TGTGCCAGCAGTTTTGACAGCCCGTCCTTGAACACCGGGGAGCTGTTTTTT. Translation: CASSFDSPSLNTGELFF.

The chain has TRBV7-8 and TRBJ2-6; 14 bases map to TRBD2. V gave up 5 bases and J gave up 2 bases; unmatched junction bases: 8. The CDR3 sequence is 19 residues long. Germline V CDR1 and CDR2: SGHVS, FQNEAQ. As DNA, the CDR3 is TGTGCCAGCAGCACCCGACTAGCGGGAGGGAGGGCTGGGGCCAACGTCCTGACTTTC. As protein: CASSTRLAGGRAGANVLTF.

This clone came up a few times. CDR3 sequence: CASSDPGDRGTGELFF. CDR3 in DNA: TGTGCCAGCAGTGATCCGGGGGACAGGGGAACCGGGGAGCTGTTTTTT. The chain has TRBV6-1 and TRBJ2-2; the match to TRBD1 covers 10 bases. Germline CDR1 is MNHNS and CDR2 is SASEGT. With V trimmed by 3 bases and J by 5 bases, 6 bases remained unmatched. The CDR3 has 16 residues.

The V call is TRBV7-9, the J call TRBJ2-7, with D perhaps TRBD1 (6 bases). CDR1 and CDR2 (germline): SEHNR, FQNEAQ (reference sequence). The CDR3 sequence is 11 residues long. Trimming left V 4 bases short and J 8 bases short, with 9 bases between. CDR3 residues: CASSSGQQQYF. The CDR3 coding sequence is TGTGCCAGCAGCTCAGGACAGCAGCAGTACTTC.

J is TRBJ2-7 and V is TRBV15; D is unresolved. Trimming stripped 1 base from V and 5 bases from J, with 9 bases between. This CDR3 is 13 amino acids long. Per the germline V gene, CDR1 is LNHNV and CDR2 is YYDKDF (reference sequence). CDR3 DNA: TGTGCCACCAGCAGAGCGCAGGCCCACGAGCAGTACTTC. It encodes CATSRAQAHEQYF.

V usage is TRBV5-1 and J usage is TRBJ2-1; TRBD2 aligns across 8 bases. V lost 4 bases to trimming and J lost 1 base; unmatched junction nucleotides: 10. The CDR3 has 17 amino acids. Germline V gene data show CDR1 as SGHRS and CDR2 as YFSETQ. CDR3 sequence reads: CASSRQLAALSYNEQFF. The CDR3 nucleotides are TGCGCCAGCAGCCGACAACTAGCGGCACTGTCCTACAATGAGCAGTTCTTC.

V usage is TRBV28 and J usage is TRBJ2-2, with 7 bases identical to TRBD2. The germline CDR1 and CDR2 sequences are MDHEN and SYDVKM. This CDR3 spans 16 amino acids. The trim removed 1 base at V and 2 bases at J, leaving 4 bases unmatched. CDR3 in amino acids: CASSLLSGTNTGELFF. DNA for the CDR3: TGTGCCAGCAGTTTATTGAGCGGGACCAACACCGGGGAGCTGTTTTTT. Supplemented by reference TRBV28 and TRBJ2-2, the full variable domain reads DVKVTQSSRYLVKRTGEKVFLECVQDMDHENMFWYRQDPGLGLRLIYFSYDVKMKEKGDIPEGYSVSREKKERFSLILESASTNQTSMYLCASSLLSGTNTGELFFGEGSRLTVL.

This sequence joins TRBV19 and TRBJ1-2, with 7 bases fitting TRBD1. V trimming: 1 base; J trimming: 4 bases; junction bases outside the gene matches: 6. This CDR3 spans 15 amino acids. In germline, CDR1 is LNHDA, CDR2 SQIVND (reference sequence). CDR3 residues: CASSIADRETYGYTF. CDR3 bases: TGTGCCAGTAGTATAGCCGACAGGGAGACCTATGGCTACACCTTC.

Comment on this clone: A read error is possible here, since a much larger clone lies one base away. This sample includes further DNA sequences coding for the same CDR3. The chain uses TRBV6-5 and TRBJ1-1; D gene unclear. Trimming pared 0 bases from V and 0 bases from J, leaving 2 bases between. The CDR3 spans 13 residues. Germline CDR1 reads MNHEY; CDR2 reads SVGAGI. The CDR3 coding sequence is TGTGCCAGCAGTTACTCGGTGAACACTGAAGCTTTCTTT. Its protein product is CASSYSVNTEAFF.

V is TRBV28 and J is TRBJ2-3; 9 nucleotides match TRBD1. Germline V gives CDR1 MDHEN, CDR2 SYDVKM. CDR3 length equals 15 residues. The J segment lost 3 bases and the V segment lost 5 bases, leaving 6 bases of the junction unmatched. The DNA for the CDR3 is TGTGCCAGCAGTACCGGGACAGGGTTAACAGATACGCAGTATTTT. Translating it yields CASSTGTGLTDTQYF.

The chain has TRBV2 and TRBJ1-4; TRBD1 might be the D (5 bases). V was clipped by 4 bases and J by 6 bases, with 12 bases between them. The CDR3 spans 14 residues. Germline V gene lookup returns CDR1 SNHLY and CDR2 FYNNEI. CDR3 nucleotide sequence: TGTGCCAGCAGTGCGCAGGGAGGGGATGAAAAACTGTTTTTT. It is translated as CASSAQGGDEKLFF.

The chain uses TRBV7-8 and TRBJ2-1, with D possibly being TRBD2 (6 bases). Germline CDR1 is SGHVS and CDR2 is FQNEAQ. Trimming pared 3 bases from V and 0 bases from J, leaving 12 bases between. The CDR3 runs to 16 residues. The CDR3 loop is CASSLERGSSYNEQFF. The CDR3 DNA follows: TGTGCCAGCAGCTTGGAACGGGGGAGCTCCTACAATGAGCAGTTCTTC.

The table lists this clone with a few counts. The CDR3 nucleotides are TGCGCCAGCAGCGTGTACCGGCGGGAGGGTGAGCAGTTCTTC. Amino acid sequence: CASSVYRREGEQFF. V usage is TRBV5-1 and J usage is TRBJ2-1; TRBD2 agrees at 9 bases. The V gene's germline CDR1 is SGHRS and CDR2 YFSETQ. V dropped 4 bases and J dropped 9; count of bases not matched to a gene: 8. The CDR3 loop spans 14 amino acids.

There are a few counts of this clone. The chain couples TRBV30 to TRBJ2-7, with D possibly matching TRBD2 (5 bases). V was cut by 3 bases and J by 3 bases, with 9 bases left in between. The length of the CDR3 is 12 residues. CDR1 and CDR2 from the germline V gene are GTSNPN and SVGIG (reference sequence). CDR3 residues: CAWSGMRYEQYF. The CDR3 DNA sequence: TGTGCCTGGAGCGGGATGCGCTACGAGCAGTACTTC.

This chain joins TRBV7-9 and TRBJ2-5; D perhaps matches TRBD1 (5 bases). CDR3 length: 13 residues. Looked up from germline, CDR1 is SEHNR and CDR2 is FQNEAQ (reference sequence). V dropped 4 bases and J dropped 4 bases, with 10 bases sitting between them. The CDR3: CASSWGPSETQYF. CDR3 nucleotides: TGTGCCAGCAGCTGGGGCCCATCAGAGACCCAGTACTTC.

The rearrangement uses TRBV7-2 and TRBJ2-1, with D uncertain. Trimming took off 6 bases at V and 4 bases at J, with 7 bases between the two ends. The CDR3 covers 12 residues. Germline V gene lookup returns CDR1 SGHTA and CDR2 FQGNSA. CDR3 residues: CASSLKYNEQFF. Written as DNA, the CDR3 is TGTGCCAGCAGTCTTAAATACAATGAGCAGTTCTTC.

The chain is built from TRBV18 and TRBJ1-1; no clear D. Trimming took off 10 bases at V and 1 base at J, with 13 bases between the two ends. The CDR3 sequence is 13 residues long. From germline, CDR1 is KGHSH and CDR2 LQKENI. CDR3 residues: CATHLQQNTEAFF. In DNA form, the CDR3 reads TGTGCCACCCATCTTCAGCAGAACACTGAAGCTTTCTTT.

Notes on this clone: It may be a read error: a sequence one base away is much more abundant. This sample also contains other DNA sequences that code for the same CDR3. The chain joins TRBV6-1 to TRBJ2-7; D not resolved. V lost 6 bases and J lost 3, with 6 bases in between. The CDR3 extends over 11 amino acids. Germline V gene lookup returns CDR1 MNHNS and CDR2 SASEGT. CDR3: CASSAHYEQYF. The CDR3 bases are TGTGCCAGCAGCGCCCACTACGAGCAGTACTTC.

V gene TRBV28 combines with J gene TRBJ2-7; 7 nucleotides agree with TRBD2. The V gene end was trimmed by 2 bases and the J gene end by 2 bases; junction bases not matched to a gene: 6. Germline V lookup: CDR1 MDHEN, CDR2 SYDVKM. CDR3 size: 15 residues. In DNA, the CDR3 is TGTGCCAGCAGTTTAGCCGGGAGGTCGGCCTACGAGCAGTACTTC. Encoded protein: CASSLAGRSAYEQYF. Supplemented by reference TRBV28 and TRBJ2-7, the full variable domain reads DVKVTQSSRYLVKRTGEKVFLECVQDMDHENMFWYRQDPGLGLRLIYFSYDVKMKEKGDIPEGYSVSREKKERFSLILESASTNQTSMYLCASSLAGRSAYEQYFGPGTRLTVT.

The chain combines TRBV5-1 with TRBJ1-3, with 9 bases aligning to TRBD1. Germline loops: CDR1 SGHRS, CDR2 YFSETQ. The CDR3 consists of 15 residues. J lost 2 bases, V lost 1 base, and 1 base had no gene match. The CDR3 loop reads CASSLRTGAGNTIYF. DNA of the CDR3: TGCGCCAGCAGCTTGCGGACAGGGGCTGGAAACACCATATATTTT.

V gene TRBV5-6 combines with J gene TRBJ2-1, with 10 nucleotides matching TRBD2. The CDR3 length is 19 residues. The V gene's germline CDR1 is SGHDT and CDR2 YYEEEE. Losses at the gene ends were 2 bases for V and 0 bases for J; bases not matched to a gene: 11. CDR3 protein: CASSFLPGLARSSYNEQFF. The CDR3 coding sequence is TGTGCCAGCAGCTTCCTTCCGGGACTAGCGCGGAGCTCCTACAATGAGCAGTTCTTC.

The genes are TRBV27 and TRBJ2-5, with D perhaps matching TRBD1 (5 bases). In germline, CDR1 is MNHEY, CDR2 SMNVEV (reference sequence). The V end lost 4 bases, the J end lost 2 bases, and 14 bases lay between the germline ends. There are 15 residues in the CDR3. The CDR3 is CASSSQQVGQETQYF. CDR3 DNA sequence: TGTGCCAGCAGTTCACAACAGGTGGGACAAGAGACCCAGTACTTC.

This chain links TRBV7-2 with TRBJ2-7, with D maybe TRBD1 (5 bases). Germline CDR1 and CDR2: SGHTA and FQGNSA. Trimming took 1 base from V and 4 from J, leaving 14 bases between them. This CDR3 has 15 amino acids. CDR3 sequence: CASSLGGASLYEQYF. CDR3 bases: TGTGCCAGCAGCTTAGGTGGGGCGTCTTTGTACGAGCAGTACTTC.

The rearrangement uses TRBV5-1 and TRBJ2-4; 9 bases map to TRBD1. Germline V CDR1 and CDR2: SGHRS, YFSETQ. The CDR3 runs 14 residues. J was trimmed by 9 bases and V by 4 bases; bases with no gene match: 8. The CDR3 coding sequence is TGCGCCAGCAGCCCGGGGGACAGGGAGAGCATTCAGTACTTC. Encoded protein: CASSPGDRESIQYF.